The sequence of this T cell receptor beta chain was determined in a study of blood T cell repertoires in COVID-19. Across the study: Spain, Italy and the United States supplied samples that represented acute and convalescent COVID-19. PBMCs, B-cell-depleted T cells, or T cells were the source of the cDNA or gDNA that made up the material.

V lost 3 bases to trimming and J lost 4 bases; unmatched junction nucleotides: 8. The CDR3 is 16 amino acids. CDR1 is LGHDT, CDR2 YNNKEL, per germline (reference sequence). Seattle researchers signed up patients amid active infection and tracked them longitudinally. Per the original data handling: Estimation of nucleated cell counts relied on the amplification of reference gene primers. Generated by immunoSEQ multiplex PCR, the TCRdb table keeps only in-frame clones and is missing some. V and J calls and clone size are as listed in that table; D and trimming were resolved from the DNA. The sample contains tens of thousands of clones, roughly four fifths of which appear only once.

This chain links TRBV3-1 (or the pseudogene TRBV3-2) with TRBJ2-1, with 8 bases matching TRBD2. The sample taken for sequencing was peripheral blood. The sequence was collected from a man in his 60s with COVID-19, enrolled during active disease. The CDR3: CASSQIPGLGYNEQFF. The CDR3 region has the DNA TGTGCCAGCAGCCAGATTCCGGGACTAGGTTACAATGAGCAGTTCTTC.